The 17 T cell receptor beta chains below come from one sample, sequenced in a study of blood T cells in healthy people across ages (dated by TCRdb to the mid-2010s). The library was produced with 5' RACE. Data came from an Illumina HiSeq 2500. A second PCR of roughly 7 to 12 cycles was run with a J-beta primer mix and a sample-barcoded 5' primer. In-frame beta chains were kept once TCRdb had trimmed the public reads at Q25 with fastp and called clones with MiXCR. Every entry covers one CDR3 protein and lists the most common genes and DNA from its rows. In all, the sample holds 630,000 or so distinct CDR3 sequences, and about 32% of those were seen once. The ten largest clones add up to roughly 15% of the sample. Sequences were obtained from blood. The origin of the receptors is a woman over 75 in good health. Donor details come from another sample of the same person, matched by shared clones.

The V gene is TRBV7-3, the J gene TRBJ2-1; 7 nucleotides line up with TRBD1. This CDR3 comprises 16 residues. The V gene end was trimmed by 6 bases and the J gene end by 9 bases; junction bases not matched to a gene: 17. Per germline, CDR1 SGHTA and CDR2 FQGTGA. The CDR3 reads CASSYSPGQGVIEQFF. In nucleotides, the CDR3 is TGTGCCAGCAGTTACTCCCCGGGGCAGGGGGTTATTGAGCAGTTCTTC.

This clonotype occurred a few times. This chain links TRBV3-1 with TRBJ1-2; D may be TRBD1 (5 bases). The CDR3 sequence is 15 residues long. Looked up from germline, CDR1 is LGHDT and CDR2 is YNNKEL (reference sequence). V shed 4 bases and J shed 5 bases, with 17 bases lying between them. CDR3 DNA: TGTGCCAGCAGCCGGGTGGGGGAGTCAGGGTATGGCTACACCTTC. Translating gives CASSRVGESGYGYTF.

In the case of this clonotype: A much larger clonotype is one base distant, so this may be a read error. J is TRBJ2-3 and V is TRBV12-3 or TRBV12-4, with 7 bases that match TRBD2. The length of the CDR3 is 15 residues. Losses at the gene ends were 5 bases for V and 4 bases for J; bases not matched to a gene: 9. The DNA for the CDR3 is TGTGCCAGCAGTCCACTAGCGAGGAGCGCAGATACGCAGTATTTT. It yields the protein CASSPLARSADTQYF.

V usage is TRBV28 and J usage is TRBJ2-4; TRBD1 or TRBD2 may be the D gene (5 bases each). The DNA matches TRBJ2-7 better at its end, which makes the J call doubtful. The germline CDR1 and CDR2 sequences are MDHEN and SYDVKM. CDR3 length: 17 amino acids. Here the CDR3 DNA reads TGTGCCAGCAGTTTACAACCGGGGCCCACTTCATCTAACGAGCAGTACTTC. It codes for CASSLQPGPTSSNEQYF.

This clonotype was counted ten times or more. The genes are TRBV5-4 and TRBJ2-3; possible D gene TRBD1, 5 bases. CDR1 and CDR2 (germline): SGHNT, YYREEE (reference sequence). The CDR3 runs 13 residues. The V end was cut by 3 bases, the J end by 5 bases, with 10 bases between. The CDR3 reads CASSSGSEDTQYF. CDR3 bases: TGTGCCAGCAGCTCAGGGTCGGAAGATACGCAGTATTTT.

Concerning this clonotype: Sequence at one end of the junction differs from germline and may be a read error. V is TRBV7-2 and J is TRBJ2-5, with TRBD1 matching 9 bases. The V gene's germline CDR1 is SGHTA and CDR2 FQGNSA. The CDR3 loop spans 14 amino acids. The CDR3 DNA follows: TGTGCCGGCAGCTCCGGGACAGGGCAGGAGACCCAGTACTTC. The encoded protein is CAGSSGTGQETQYF.

Ten or more counts support this clonotype. The genes are TRBV2 and TRBJ2-5; TRBD1 matches 10 bases. The CDR3 is 13 amino acids. V shed 6 bases and J 3 bases; nucleotides not matched to a gene: 1. CDR1 and CDR2 from the germline V gene are SNHLY and FYNNEI. CDR3 in DNA: TGTGCCAGCAGGGGACAGGGGAAAGAGACCCAGTACTTC. This sequence encodes CASRGQGKETQYF.

The chain carries TRBV7-9 and TRBJ2-5; tentatively, D is TRBD1 (5 bases). This CDR3 contains 15 residues. Germline CDR1 and CDR2: SEHNR and FQNEAQ (reference sequence). Trimming pared 1 base from V and 5 bases from J, leaving 14 bases between. The CDR3 nucleotides are TGTGCCAGCAGCTTAGGCACCAGGGTGGGGGAGACCCAGTACTTC. Translation: CASSLGTRVGETQYF.

This clonotype has a count of ten or more. J is TRBJ1-1 and V is TRBV5-1; 9 positions agree with TRBD1. V was clipped by 1 base and J by 5 bases; unmatched bases: 9. The CDR3 loop spans 16 amino acids. The germline CDR1 and CDR2 sequences are SGHRS and YFSETQ. The CDR3 bases are TGCGCCAGCAGCTTGTTGACAGGGGGAGGAGAGACTGAAGCTTTCTTT. It encodes CASSLLTGGGETEAFF.

This clonotype was seen more than once but under ten times. J is TRBJ2-3 and V is TRBV11-3, with D possibly TRBD1 on 5 matching bases. Germline V gene sequence: CDR1 SGHNT, CDR2 YENEEA. V was cut by 3 bases and J by 4 bases, with 14 bases left in between. This CDR3 contains 15 residues. The CDR3 bases are TGTGCCAGCAGCTTTAGGGCAGGGCCGGCAGATACGCAGTATTTT. Its protein is CASSFRAGPADTQYF.

V gene TRBV5-1 combines with J gene TRBJ2-2; the D call may be TRBD1 or TRBD2 (5 bases each). V lost 0 bases to trimming and J lost 4 bases, with 13 bases between them. Per the germline V gene, CDR1 is SGHRS and CDR2 is YFSETQ. The CDR3 has 16 residues. Written as DNA, the CDR3 is TGCGCCAGCAGCTTGGCGAGGGGCCCGTCCACCGGGGAGCTGTTTTTT. It encodes CASSLARGPSTGELFF.

This clonotype has at least ten counts. The chain joins TRBV5-1 to TRBJ1-2, with a tentative D call TRBD1 (6 bases). Germline assignment: CDR1 SGHRS and CDR2 YFSETQ. Trimming stripped 3 bases from V and 7 bases from J, with 19 bases between. This CDR3 has 15 amino acids. The CDR3 coding sequence is TGCGCCAGCAGCTCCCAGACAGGTGGAGGGGTTGGCTACACCTTC. It encodes CASSSQTGGGVGYTF.

This clonotype was counted at least ten times. V and J are TRBV6-2 or TRBV6-3 and TRBJ2-1; TRBD1 matches at 7 bases. V was clipped by 6 bases and J by 8 bases; unmatched bases: 19. The V gene's germline CDR1 is MNHEY and CDR2 SVGEGT. The CDR3 contains 17 residues. The CDR3 spells CASSVDRVEGPLDEQFF. CDR3 sequence (DNA): TGTGCCAGCAGCGTAGACAGGGTTGAGGGTCCTCTCGATGAGCAGTTCTTC.

This clonotype was detected many times. The chain combines TRBV11-2 with TRBJ1-2; 7 positions agree with TRBD1. This CDR3 comprises 14 residues. Germline CDR1 reads SGHAT; CDR2 reads FQNNGV. Losses at the gene ends were 6 bases for V and 2 bases for J; bases not matched to a gene: 6. The CDR3 is CASRPRGANYGYTF. CDR3 nucleotide sequence: TGTGCCAGCAGACCCAGGGGGGCGAACTATGGCTACACCTTC.

The gene calls are TRBV20-1 and TRBJ2-4; a possible D gene is TRBD2 (5 bases). CDR3 size: 15 residues. Germline-derived CDR1 and CDR2 are DFQATT and SNEGSKA (reference sequence). Trimming shortened V by 5 bases and J by 0 bases, and 14 bases separated the two germline ends. CDR3 coding DNA: TGCAGTGCTGGGAGCGCCGAACTAGCCAAAAACATTCAGTACTTC. It encodes CSAGSAELAKNIQYF.

The table lists this clonotype with many counts. This chain links TRBV20-1 with TRBJ2-7, with a possible D match to TRBD2 (5 bases). The CDR3 length is 16 residues. In germline, CDR1 is DFQATT, CDR2 SNEGSKA (reference sequence). V gave up 0 bases and J gave up 6 bases, with 21 bases separating them. Here the CDR3 DNA reads TGCAGTGCTAGAGATCCAGCGGCGTTAGAGTTCTCCGAGCAGTACTTC. Translating it yields CSARDPAALEFSEQYF.

This clonotype was seen many times. The rearrangement uses TRBV7-2 and TRBJ2-3; the D gene is possibly TRBD2 (5 bases). Trimming stripped 6 bases from V and 2 bases from J, with 15 bases between. CDR3 size: 15 residues. Per germline, CDR1 SGHTA and CDR2 FQGNSA. Here the CDR3 reads CASRSRGAYTDTQYF. CDR3 DNA: TGTGCCAGCAGGTCACGGGGAGCTTACACAGATACGCAGTATTTT.